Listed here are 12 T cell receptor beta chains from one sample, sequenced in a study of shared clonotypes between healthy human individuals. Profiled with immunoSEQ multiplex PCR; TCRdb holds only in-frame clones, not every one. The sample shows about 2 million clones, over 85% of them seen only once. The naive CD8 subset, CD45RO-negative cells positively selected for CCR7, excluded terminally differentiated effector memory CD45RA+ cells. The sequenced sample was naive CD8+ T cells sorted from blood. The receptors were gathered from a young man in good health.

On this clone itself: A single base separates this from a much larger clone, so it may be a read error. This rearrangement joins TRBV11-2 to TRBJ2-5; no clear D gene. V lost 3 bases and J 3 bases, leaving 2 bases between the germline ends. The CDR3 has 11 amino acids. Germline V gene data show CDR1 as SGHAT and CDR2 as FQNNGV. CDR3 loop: CASSFKETQYF. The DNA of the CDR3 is TGTGCCAGCAGCTTCAAAGAGACCCAGTACTTC. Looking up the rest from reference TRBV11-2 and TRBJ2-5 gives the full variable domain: EAGVAQSPRYKIIEKRQSVAFWCNPISGHATLYWYQQILGQGPKLLIQFQNNGVVDDSQLPKDRFSAERLKGVDSTLKIQPAKLEDSAVYLCASSFKETQYFGPGTRLLVL.

CDR3 protein: CASSPGGSGSQFF. The CDR3 nucleotides read TGTGCCAGCAGCCCCGGGGGAAGCGGGAGTCAGTTCTTC. The rearrangement links TRBV6-5 to TRBJ2-1; 8 nucleotides match TRBD2. The CDR3 contains 13 residues. Germline V CDR1 and CDR2: MNHEY, SVGAGI. Trimming cost V 6 bases and J 13 bases; bases outside gene matches: 11.

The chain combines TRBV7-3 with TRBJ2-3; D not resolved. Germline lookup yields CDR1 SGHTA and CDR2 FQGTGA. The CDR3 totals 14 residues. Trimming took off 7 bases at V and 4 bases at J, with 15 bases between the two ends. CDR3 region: CASKTTGYADTQYF. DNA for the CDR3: TGTGCCAGCAAGACAACCGGCTACGCAGATACGCAGTATTTT.

In DNA form, the CDR3 reads TGTGCCAGCAGCACTAGCGGGGGTCACTCCTACAATGAGCAGTTCTTC. Amino acids: CASSTSGGHSYNEQFF. The rearrangement joins TRBV27 to TRBJ2-1, with 11 bases matching TRBD2. With 6 bases clipped from V and 0 bases from J, the junction kept 4 bases outside the gene matches. The CDR3 loop spans 16 amino acids. Germline CDR1 is MNHEY and CDR2 is SMNVEV (reference sequence).

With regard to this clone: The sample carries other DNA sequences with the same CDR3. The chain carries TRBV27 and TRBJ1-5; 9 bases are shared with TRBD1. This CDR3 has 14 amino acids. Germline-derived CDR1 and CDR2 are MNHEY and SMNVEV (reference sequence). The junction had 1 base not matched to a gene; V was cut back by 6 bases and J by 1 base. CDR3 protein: CASRGQGSNQPQHF. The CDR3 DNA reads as TGTGCCAGCAGGGGACAGGGAAGCAATCAGCCCCAGCATTTT.

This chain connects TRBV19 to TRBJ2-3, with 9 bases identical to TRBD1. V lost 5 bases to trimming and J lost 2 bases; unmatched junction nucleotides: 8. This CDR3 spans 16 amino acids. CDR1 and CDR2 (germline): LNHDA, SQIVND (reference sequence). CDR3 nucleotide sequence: TGTGCCAGTAGTGGCCAGGGACAGGGAAACACAGATACGCAGTATTTT. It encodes CASSGQGQGNTDTQYF.

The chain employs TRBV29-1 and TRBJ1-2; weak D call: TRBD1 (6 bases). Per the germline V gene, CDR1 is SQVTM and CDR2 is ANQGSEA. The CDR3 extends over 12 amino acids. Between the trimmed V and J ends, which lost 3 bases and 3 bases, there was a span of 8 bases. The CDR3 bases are TGCAGCGTTGAGAGGACAGACTATGGCTACACCTTC. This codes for CSVERTDYGYTF.

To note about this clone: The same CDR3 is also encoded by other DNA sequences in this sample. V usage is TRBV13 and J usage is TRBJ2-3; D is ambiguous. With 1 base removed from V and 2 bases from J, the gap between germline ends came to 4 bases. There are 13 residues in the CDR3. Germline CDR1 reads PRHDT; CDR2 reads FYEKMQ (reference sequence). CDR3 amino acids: CASSLASTDTQYF. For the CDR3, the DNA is TGTGCCAGCAGCTTAGCTTCCACAGATACGCAGTATTTT.

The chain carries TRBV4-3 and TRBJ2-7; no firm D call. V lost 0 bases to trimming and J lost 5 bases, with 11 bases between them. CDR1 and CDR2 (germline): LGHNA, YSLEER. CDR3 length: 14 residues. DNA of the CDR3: TGCGCCAGCAGCCAAGATCTTGGGGTCAACGAGCAGTACTTC. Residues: CASSQDLGVNEQYF.

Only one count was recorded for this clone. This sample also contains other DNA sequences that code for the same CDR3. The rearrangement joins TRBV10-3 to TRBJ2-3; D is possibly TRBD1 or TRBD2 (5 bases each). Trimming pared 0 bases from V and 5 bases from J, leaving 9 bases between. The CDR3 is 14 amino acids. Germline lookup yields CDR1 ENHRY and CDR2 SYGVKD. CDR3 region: CAISESGPGDTQYF. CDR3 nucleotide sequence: TGTGCCATCAGTGAGTCGGGACCTGGAGATACGCAGTATTTT.

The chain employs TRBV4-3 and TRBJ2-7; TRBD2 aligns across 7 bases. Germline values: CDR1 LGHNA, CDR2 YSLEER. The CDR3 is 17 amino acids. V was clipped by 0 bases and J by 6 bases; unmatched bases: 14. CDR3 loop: CASSQDTLLGGPSEQYF. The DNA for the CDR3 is TGCGCCAGCAGCCAAGATACGTTGTTGGGAGGGCCCTCCGAGCAGTACTTC.

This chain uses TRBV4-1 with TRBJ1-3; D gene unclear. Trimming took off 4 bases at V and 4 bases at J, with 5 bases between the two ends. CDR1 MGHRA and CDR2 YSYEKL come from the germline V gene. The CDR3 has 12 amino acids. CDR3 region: CASSLPGNTIYF. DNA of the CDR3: TGCGCCAGCAGCCTCCCGGGAAACACCATATATTTT.